The 4 T cell receptor beta chains in this list originate from one sample, sequenced in a study of T cells in Graves' hyperthyroidism and ophthalmopathy. Amplification yielded TCR beta CDR3 regions, with RNA transcripts as the source. Researchers ran a first-round RT-PCR on the TCR CDR3 using the HTBI primer set. One entry per CDR3 protein results from TCRdb running MiXCR on the multiplex PCR reads. The table records 96,000 or so distinct CDR3 sequences, under 65% of them present only once. The sequenced sample consisted of blood. The origin of the receptors is a woman aged 40 to 50 with Graves' hyperthyroidism.

The chain links TRBV10-1 to TRBJ1-2, with D hard to call. The V end was cut by 4 bases, the J end by 2 bases, with 11 bases between. Looked up from germline, CDR1 is WNHNN and CDR2 is SYGVQD (reference sequence). The CDR3 contains 14 residues. The chain's CDR3 is CASSGRTVNYGYTF. The CDR3 nucleotides are TGCGCCAGCAGTGGGCGGACGGTAAACTATGGCTACACCTTC.

This clonotype came up many times. The J gene is TRBJ1-1, the V gene TRBV24-1; D gene ambiguous. From germline, CDR1 is KGHDR and CDR2 SFDVKD. The CDR3 loop spans 15 amino acids. The ends were cut back, 2 bases at V and 1 base at J, with 10 bases in the middle. The CDR3 sequence is CATSDSPGGNTEAFF. CDR3 nucleotide sequence: TGTGCCACCAGTGATTCACCAGGCGGGAACACTGAAGCTTTCTTT.

V is TRBV5-1 and J is TRBJ1-2; maybe TRBD1 (6 bases). The CDR3 spans 12 residues. V was trimmed by 4 bases and J by 3 bases, leaving 7 bases between them. From germline, CDR1 is SGHRS and CDR2 YFSETQ. DNA of the CDR3: TGCGCCAGCAGCAGGACAGACTATGGCTACACCTTC. Translated, it gives CASSRTDYGYTF. The complete variable domain, with remaining parts taken from reference TRBV5-1 and TRBJ1-2, reads KAGVTQTPRYLIKTRGQQVTLSCSPISGHRSVSWYQQTPGQGLQFLFEYFSETQRNKGNFPGRFSGRQFSNSRSEMNVSTLELGDSALYLCASSRTDYGYTFGSGTRLTVV.

This clonotype was seen only a few times. The J gene is TRBJ1-2, the V gene TRBV9; perhaps TRBD1 as D (5 bases). Germline loops: CDR1 SGDLS, CDR2 YYNGEE. V was shortened by 5 bases and J by 2 bases, with 13 bases between the two germline ends. CDR3 length equals 14 residues. The CDR3 here is CASSFRGTNYGYTF. As DNA, the CDR3 is TGTGCCAGCAGTTTCCGGGGGACCAACTATGGCTACACCTTC.